A single sample gave rise to the 11 T cell receptor beta chains below, sequenced in a study of Ad26.COV2.S vaccination and SARS-CoV-2 variants. Using immunoSEQ multiplex PCR, the repertoire was profiled, and TCRdb retains in-frame clones only, with some absent. The repertoire has 350,000 to 450,000 clones, roughly 80% of them found once; the top ten carry around 7.3%. Documented treatment: around 19 received Ad26.COV2.S at low or high dose, single or two shots; about five received placebo; per-sample allocation not given. Samples were taken on day 63 after the first vaccine or placebo injection. Sequencing used peripheral blood, obtained in a trial of Ad26.COV2.S vaccine versus placebo. Every receptor here comes from a person between 18 and 65 years old who received the Ad26.COV2.S COVID-19 vaccine or a placebo.

This chain connects TRBV4-2 to TRBJ2-1; no definite D call. V lost 0 bases and J 3 bases, leaving 9 bases between the germline ends. CDR3 length equals 15 residues. Per the germline V gene, CDR1 is LGHNA and CDR2 is YNFKEQ. CDR3 DNA sequence: TGTGCCAGCAGCCAAGATGGGGATAGCTACAATGAGCAGTTCTTC. It specifies CASSQDGDSYNEQFF.

The chain is built from TRBV7-2 and TRBJ2-1, with D possibly matching TRBD1 (5 bases). There are 14 residues in the CDR3. V dropped 3 bases and J dropped 2 bases, with 8 bases sitting between them. In germline, CDR1 is SGHTA, CDR2 FQGNSA. This CDR3 reads CASSLTVTYNEQFF. As DNA, the CDR3 is TGTGCCAGCAGCTTGACAGTGACCTACAATGAGCAGTTCTTC.

The rearrangement links TRBV4-2 to TRBJ2-7; 8 bases map to TRBD2. The V gene's germline CDR1 is LGHNA and CDR2 YNFKEQ. The length of the CDR3 is 15 residues. The V segment lost 4 bases and the J segment 4 bases; nucleotides outside the gene matches: 9. The DNA for the CDR3 is TGTGCCAGCAGCCCCCTTGGAGCGGGAGATTACGAGCAGTACTTC. This encodes CASSPLGAGDYEQYF.

The chain has TRBV14 and TRBJ1-4; D possibly corresponds to TRBD1 (5 bases). The germline V gene has CDR1 SGHDN and CDR2 FVKESK. The CDR3 spans 15 residues. With 5 bases removed from V and 8 bases from J, the gap between germline ends came to 18 bases. In DNA form, the CDR3 reads TGTGCCAGCAGCTCAGGAACGGGGCGAGGCGAAAAACTGTTTTTT. This encodes CASSSGTGRGEKLFF.

This chain links TRBV7-6 with TRBJ2-5; TRBD1 agrees at 7 bases. CDR3 length: 16 amino acids. J lost 1 base, V lost 2 bases, and 7 bases had no gene match. Per the germline V gene, CDR1 is SGHVS and CDR2 is FNYEAQ. The chain's CDR3 is CASSLKPGTVQETQYF. The CDR3 nucleotides read TGTGCCAGCAGCTTAAAGCCCGGGACAGTCCAAGAGACCCAGTACTTC.

V is TRBV5-1 and J is TRBJ2-5; D is uncertain. V was cut by 1 base and J by 1 base, with 5 bases left in between. The CDR3 extends over 13 amino acids. From germline, CDR1 is SGHRS and CDR2 YFSETQ. The DNA for the CDR3 is TGCGCCAGCAGCTTGATTGCCCAAGAGACCCAGTACTTC. This translates into CASSLIAQETQYF.

V is TRBV28 and J is TRBJ1-6; a possible D gene is TRBD1 (6 bases). Deletions cut 3 bases from V and 7 bases from J, with 13 bases between. Germline assignment: CDR1 MDHEN and CDR2 SYDVKM. This CDR3 has 15 residues. The CDR3 bases are TGTGCCAGCAGTTTGCCGTCGGGGGCCAATTCACCCCTCCACTTT. Translation gives CASSLPSGANSPLHF.

This clone has a count of ten or more. This CDR3 is also generated by other DNA sequences in the sample. The CDR3 coding sequence is TGTGCCAGCAGTCTACTAAACACCGGGGAGCTGTTTTTT. Its protein is CASSLLNTGELFF. This sequence joins TRBV12-3 or TRBV12-4 and TRBJ2-2, with D hard to call. Trimming took 5 bases from V and 2 from J, leaving 6 bases between them. The CDR3 has 13 residues.

The rearrangement joins TRBV12-3 or TRBV12-4 to TRBJ2-1, with unresolved D. CDR3 size: 12 residues. V lost 9 bases and J lost 10, with 16 bases in between. The DNA of the CDR3 is TGTGCCAGTACACCCCCCAACGGGGAGCAGTTCTTC. It translates to CASTPPNGEQFF.

The chain is built from TRBV4-3 and TRBJ1-6, with D possibly being TRBD1 (5 bases). This CDR3 is 19 amino acids long. Trimming took off 0 bases at V and 2 bases at J, with 17 bases between the two ends. Germline CDR1 LGHNA, CDR2 YSLEER. The CDR3 region has the DNA TGCGCCAGCAGCCAAGAGGGGGTATTCGCGGGGACCTATAATTCACCCCTCCACTTT. Its protein product is CASSQEGVFAGTYNSPLHF.

This chain joins TRBV10-3 and TRBJ2-1; D unresolved. Germline V gene data show CDR1 as ENHRY and CDR2 as SYGVKD. CDR3 length equals 11 residues. V gave up 4 bases and J gave up 5 bases, with 3 bases separating them. CDR3 nucleotide sequence: TGTGCCATCAGTGCCCACAATGAGCAGTTCTTC. Protein: CAISAHNEQFF.